The entry below describes one TCR beta chain. No antigen is known for it. Sequencing used immunoSEQ multiplex PCR; TCRdb keeps in-frame clones, though not all of them. The repertoire consists of about 5,800 clones, with around 68% occurring once and the leading ten covering 5.2%. These data come from a study of T cells in tumors after PD-1 blockade. Looking at the study overall: During anti-PD-1 treatment, some patients continued daily vismodegib 150 mg. General observations from the study: After therapy, most expanded exhausted CD8+ clones were absent pre-treatment, suggesting clonal replacement.

This CDR3 has 13 residues. Between the trimmed V and J ends, which lost 6 bases and 0 bases, there was a span of 6 bases. Germline V gene sequence: CDR1 LGHDT, CDR2 YNNKEL (reference sequence). Source: tumor tissue, taken before anti-PD-1 treatment. The receptor was derived from a human donor with basal cell carcinoma. The chain joins TRBV3-1 (or the pseudogene TRBV3-2) to TRBJ2-1; no clear D gene. The CDR3, as DNA: TGTGCCAGCAGGGGCATCTCCTACAATGAGCAGTTCTTC. This codes for CASRGISYNEQFF.